Reported below is one T cell receptor (beta chain). Germline V CDR1 and CDR2: MDHEN, SYDVKM. After removal of 6 bases from V and 2 bases from J, the junction contained 9 bases not matched to a gene. The CDR3 is 16 amino acids. Produced via immunoSEQ multiplex PCR; TCRdb's table is partial and in-frame only. The sample has approximately 310,000 clones; around 90% are singletons. Cohorts were assigned according to the clinical history that participants reported. Two negative PCRs, clearance, or symptom resolution were required of recovered Cohort 3 donors. This specimen comes from a study of blood T cell repertoires in COVID-19. Study-wide background: T cells, B-cell-depleted T cells, or PBMCs provided the cDNA or gDNA that served as material.

Sequencing input: PBMCs or T cells enriched from blood (not recorded which). J is TRBJ1-5 and V is TRBV28, with TRBD1 identical over 8 bases. The TCR sequence derives from a man between 60 and 75 years old who had recovered from COVID-19. This CDR3 reads CASRTGQGRGNQPQHF. CDR3 coding DNA: TGTGCCAGCAGGACTGGACAGGGACGGGGCAATCAGCCCCAGCATTTT.